Presented here are 30 T cell receptor beta chains from one specimen sequenced in a study of identical twins. TCRdb called the 5' RACE reads again in MiXCR, with one record for every CDR3 protein. Here the sample spans a few hundred thousand distinct CDR3 sequences, approximately 9.1% being singletons. Sequencing was carried out using naive T cells sorted from blood. Source of these receptors: a woman between 50 and 59 years old in good health.

The V gene is TRBV7-9, the J gene TRBJ1-2; D unclear. Trimming took off 6 bases at V and 4 bases at J, with 6 bases between the two ends. Germline values: CDR1 SEHNR, CDR2 FQNEAQ (reference sequence). The CDR3 spans 11 residues. The CDR3 region is CASSTIYGYTF. Written as DNA, the CDR3 is TGTGCCAGCAGTACAATCTATGGCTACACCTTC.

This clonotype was found a few times. This chain joins TRBV5-1 and TRBJ2-2; 9 bases agree with TRBD1. The CDR3 is 16 residues long. The trim removed 3 bases at V and 0 bases at J, leaving 3 bases unmatched. Germline CDR1 SGHRS, CDR2 YFSETQ. CDR3 protein: CASSSGTGSNTGELFF. The CDR3 DNA is TGCGCCAGCAGCTCGGGGACAGGGTCGAACACCGGGGAGCTGTTTTTT. Combining the CDR3 with reference TRBV5-1 and TRBJ2-2 gives the whole variable domain KAGVTQTPRYLIKTRGQQVTLSCSPISGHRSVSWYQQTPGQGLQFLFEYFSETQRNKGNFPGRFSGRQFSNSRSEMNVSTLELGDSALYLCASSSGTGSNTGELFFGEGSRLTVL.

The sample holds a few counts of this clonotype. The gene calls are TRBV20-1 and TRBJ1-6; D is ambiguous. V was pared by 3 bases and J by 1 base, with 7 bases between. CDR1 is DFQATT and CDR2 is SNEGSKA in the germline V gene (reference sequence). The CDR3 extends over 14 amino acids. Written as DNA, the CDR3 is TGCAGTGCTAGTCTCGAGTCCTATAATTCACCCCTCCACTTT. This codes for CSASLESYNSPLHF.

The chain has TRBV11-3 and TRBJ2-7; a weak D match, TRBD2 (5 bases). V was cut by 5 bases and J by 2 bases, with 7 bases left in between. This CDR3 is built from 12 residues. The germline CDR1 and CDR2 sequences are SGHNT and YENEEA. The CDR3, as DNA: TGTGCCAGCAGCCCCGGGACCTACGAGCAGTACGTC. Amino acid sequence: CASSPGTYEQYV.

This clonotype was detected a few times. This chain links TRBV25-1 with TRBJ1-6, with 8 positions matching TRBD1. V trimming: 0 bases; J trimming: 9 bases; junction bases outside the gene matches: 4. The CDR3 is made up of 15 amino acids. Germline CDR1 is MGHDK and CDR2 is SYGVNS. The CDR3: CASSEYRTGPSPLHF. In nucleotides, the CDR3 is TGTGCCAGCAGTGAATACAGGACAGGGCCTTCACCCCTCCACTTT.

This clonotype showed up many times. The chain carries TRBV12-3 or TRBV12-4 and TRBJ1-4; 8 nucleotides agree with TRBD1. The CDR3 extends over 16 amino acids. The V gene end was trimmed by 5 bases and the J gene end by 2 bases; junction bases not matched to a gene: 7. As DNA, the CDR3 is TGTGCCAGCAGTCTAGGACAGGGTTACACTAATGAAAAACTGTTTTTT. As protein: CASSLGQGYTNEKLFF.

This clonotype was found a few times. The chain has TRBV24-1 and TRBJ2-2, with D uncertain. Trimming removed 2 bases from V and 1 base from J, with 4 bases in between. The germline V gene encodes CDR1 KGHDR and CDR2 SFDVKD. This CDR3 comprises 14 residues. The CDR3 sequence is CATSDSGNTGELFF. CDR3 coding DNA: TGTGCCACCAGTGATTCAGGGAACACCGGGGAGCTGTTTTTT.

The chain couples TRBV6-1 to TRBJ1-4; TRBD1 might be the D (5 bases). Germline-derived CDR1 and CDR2 are MNHNS and SASEGT. Trimming left V 6 bases short and J 8 bases short, with 22 bases between. The CDR3 consists of 16 residues. CDR3 DNA: TGTGCCAGCAGCCTCCGTGAGGGTGACAGACGGGAAAAACTGTTTTTT. Translated: CASSLREGDRREKLFF.

Remarks on this clonotype: A much bigger clone sits one base away, suggesting this may be a read error. The chain employs TRBV5-6 and TRBJ2-1, with TRBD2 matching over 7 bases. The V gene's germline CDR1 is SGHDT and CDR2 YYEEEE. The CDR3 has 15 residues. The CDR3 DNA follows: TGTTCCAGCAGCTTGGCGGGAGAGGGGCTCAATGAGCAGTTCTTC. Translating it yields CSSSLAGEGLNEQFF.

This clonotype was recorded at least ten times. This chain's CDR3 is CSVQLWGDTQYF. As DNA, the CDR3 is TGCAGCGTTCAACTCTGGGGGGATACGCAGTATTTT. The chain joins TRBV29-1 to TRBJ2-3; D assignment may be TRBD1 or TRBD2 (5 bases each). The ends were cut back, 5 bases at V and 6 bases at J, with 12 bases in the middle. The CDR3 is made up of 12 amino acids. Germline loops: CDR1 SQVTM, CDR2 ANQGSEA.

This clonotype has at least ten counts. The chain links TRBV10-3 to TRBJ1-2; D is perhaps TRBD1 (5 bases). V lost 7 bases, J lost 2 bases, and 14 bases lay in between. The CDR3 spans 14 residues. From germline, CDR1 is ENHRY and CDR2 SYGVKD. In DNA, the CDR3 is TGTGCCATCACCTCTTATGGGGGGAACTATGGCTACACCTTC. Its protein is CAITSYGGNYGYTF.

A few counts support this clonotype. The rearrangement links TRBV11-2 to TRBJ2-7, with 7 bases aligning to TRBD1. The CDR3 loop spans 13 amino acids. Germline lookup yields CDR1 SGHAT and CDR2 FQNNGV. The J segment lost 5 bases and the V segment lost 2 bases, leaving 3 bases of the junction unmatched. CDR3 protein: CASSLRDRDEQYV. CDR3 sequence (DNA): TGTGCCAGCAGCTTACGAGACAGGGACGAGCAGTACGTC.

In its sample, this clonotype was seen many times. The V call is TRBV6-5, the J call TRBJ1-3, with D perhaps matching TRBD1 (5 bases). The CDR3 sequence is 14 residues long. Germline CDR1 reads MNHEY; CDR2 reads SVGAGI. V gave up 6 bases and J gave up 2 bases, with 11 bases separating them. CDR3 loop: CASSDSSTGNTIYF. The CDR3, as DNA: TGTGCCAGCAGCGACAGTAGTACTGGAAACACCATATATTTT.

This clonotype was recorded at least ten times. The chain links TRBV3-1 to TRBJ1-1; a possible D gene is TRBD1 (5 bases). Trimming shortened V by 4 bases and J by 4 bases, and 7 bases separated the two germline ends. The CDR3 spans 12 residues. Germline assignment: CDR1 LGHDT and CDR2 YNNKEL (reference sequence). CDR3 DNA sequence: TGTGCCAGCAGCCCCCAGGGCACTGAAGCTTTCTTT. Amino acid sequence: CASSPQGTEAFF.

The chain couples TRBV19 to TRBJ2-1, with 8 bases lining up with TRBD2. Germline V CDR1 and CDR2: LNHDA, SQIVND (reference sequence). The CDR3 has 15 residues. V trimming: 6 bases; J trimming: 6 bases; junction bases outside the gene matches: 10. The CDR3, as DNA: TGTGCCAGTAGACCCGGGATAGCGGGGATCAATGAGCAGTTCTTC. This gives the protein CASRPGIAGINEQFF.

The gene calls are TRBV5-1 and TRBJ2-5; TRBD2 aligns across 7 bases. The CDR3 loop spans 14 amino acids. Trimming took 1 base from V and 1 from J; bases not matched to a gene: 1. Germline values: CDR1 SGHRS, CDR2 YFSETQ. The CDR3 nucleotides are TGCGCCAGCAGCTTGAGCGGGATCCAAGAGACCCAGTACTTC. Translated: CASSLSGIQETQYF.

The J gene is TRBJ1-1, the V gene TRBV12-3 or TRBV12-4; the D is unclear. The CDR3 consists of 13 residues. Trimming removed 4 bases from V and 2 bases from J, with 8 bases in between. The CDR3 nucleotides read TGTGCCAGCAGTTGGCGGCCAAACACTGAAGCTTTCTTT. Residues: CASSWRPNTEAFF.

This clonotype was picked up many times. The rearrangement uses TRBV20-1 and TRBJ1-5; 7 bases are a match to TRBD1. Trimming cost V 4 bases and J 5 bases; bases outside gene matches: 5. The CDR3 is 13 residues long. In germline, CDR1 is DFQATT, CDR2 SNEGSKA (reference sequence). The CDR3 spells CSATTGRHQPQHF. In DNA form, the CDR3 reads TGCAGTGCTACGACAGGGAGGCATCAGCCCCAGCATTTT.

V is TRBV4-1 and J is TRBJ1-1; D remains ambiguous. V was cut by 8 bases and J by 1 base, with 17 bases left in between. The length of the CDR3 is 15 residues. Looked up from germline, CDR1 is MGHRA and CDR2 is YSYEKL. CDR3 sequence (DNA): TGCGCCAGCCGCTGGGGAGGTCTGGCGAACACTGAAGCTTTCTTT. Translation gives CASRWGGLANTEAFF.

The chain is built from TRBV5-4 and TRBJ2-5, with unresolved D. Trimming took 2 bases from V and 3 from J, leaving 5 bases between them. The germline V gene has CDR1 SGHNT and CDR2 YYREEE (reference sequence). This CDR3 comprises 12 residues. In DNA form, the CDR3 reads TGTGCCAGCAGCTTCGACAAAGAGACCCAGTACTTC. The encoded protein is CASSFDKETQYF.

The chain carries TRBV27 and TRBJ2-2; 16 bases agree with TRBD2. V lost 5 bases to trimming and J lost 6 bases; unmatched junction nucleotides: 9. CDR1 is MNHEY and CDR2 is SMNVEV in the germline V gene (reference sequence). The CDR3 is 18 residues long. The CDR3 loop reads CASSPRGLAGGPAGELFF. The CDR3, as DNA: TGTGCCAGCAGTCCCCGGGGACTAGCGGGAGGGCCTGCCGGGGAGCTGTTTTTT.

This clonotype was seen only a few times. This sequence joins TRBV20-1 and TRBJ2-5; possibly TRBD1 for D (6 bases). Germline V gene data show CDR1 as DFQATT and CDR2 as SNEGSKA (reference sequence). V lost 6 bases and J 5 bases, leaving 19 bases between the germline ends. CDR3 length: 14 residues. CDR3 coding DNA: TGCAGTGCCCTCCGGGACACTCATTGGGAGACCCAGTACTTC. Protein product: CSALRDTHWETQYF.

The V gene is TRBV5-1, the J gene TRBJ2-1, with 7 nucleotides matching TRBD2. This CDR3 spans 16 amino acids. CDR1 and CDR2 from the germline V gene are SGHRS and YFSETQ. With V trimmed by 4 bases and J by 7 bases, 14 bases remained unmatched. CDR3 loop: CASSLSSSGRRNEQFF. CDR3 nucleotides: TGCGCCAGCAGCCTCAGTTCTAGCGGCCGCAGGAATGAGCAGTTCTTC. Filled out from reference TRBV5-1 and TRBJ2-1, the complete variable domain reads KAGVTQTPRYLIKTRGQQVTLSCSPISGHRSVSWYQQTPGQGLQFLFEYFSETQRNKGNFPGRFSGRQFSNSRSEMNVSTLELGDSALYLCASSLSSSGRRNEQFFGPGTRLTVL.

This clonotype was counted many times. This chain uses TRBV12-3 or TRBV12-4 with TRBJ2-7, with 8 bases lining up with TRBD1. J gave up 10 bases and V 4 bases, and 3 bases lay outside the gene matches. The CDR3 runs to 11 residues. The CDR3 spells CASSSGQGQYF. The CDR3 DNA follows: TGTGCCAGCAGTTCCGGACAGGGCCAGTACTTC.

This clonotype was seen at least ten times. V usage is TRBV7-9 and J usage is TRBJ2-1; 8 nucleotides agree with TRBD2. The CDR3 runs 13 residues. V lost 5 bases, J lost 6 bases, and 3 bases stayed unmatched. CDR1 and CDR2 (germline): SEHNR, FQNEAQ (reference sequence). CDR3 coding DNA: TGTGCCAGCAGCCGAGCGGGGGTCAATGAGCAGTTCTTC. Translating it yields CASSRAGVNEQFF. Filled out from reference TRBV7-9 and TRBJ2-1, the complete variable domain reads DTGVSQNPRHKITKRGQNVTFRCDPISEHNRLYWYRQTLGQGPEFLTYFQNEAQLEKSRLLSDRFSAERPKGSFSTLEIQRTEQGDSAMYLCASSRAGVNEQFFGPGTRLTVL.

This chain connects TRBV7-9 to TRBJ2-3; tentatively, D is TRBD2 (5 bases). CDR1 is SEHNR and CDR2 is FQNEAQ in the germline V gene (reference sequence). This CDR3 is built from 16 residues. The V end was cut by 3 bases, the J end by 3 bases, with 16 bases between. The CDR3 bases are TGTGCCAGCAGCTTTACTACTAGTTGGGGAACAGATACGCAGTATTTT. It yields the protein CASSFTTSWGTDTQYF. Combining the CDR3 with reference TRBV7-9 and TRBJ2-3 gives the whole variable domain DTGVSQNPRHKITKRGQNVTFRCDPISEHNRLYWYRQTLGQGPEFLTYFQNEAQLEKSRLLSDRFSAERPKGSFSTLEIQRTEQGDSAMYLCASSFTTSWGTDTQYFGPGTRLTVL.

The gene calls are TRBV27 and TRBJ1-1, with D perhaps matching TRBD1 (5 bases). V gave up 3 bases and J gave up 4 bases, with 12 bases separating them. CDR3 size: 14 residues. Germline V gene lookup returns CDR1 MNHEY and CDR2 SMNVEV (reference sequence). CDR3 in DNA: TGTGCCAGCAGTTTCAATGGGGGAGGCACTGAAGCTTTCTTT. Translation gives CASSFNGGGTEAFF.

The J gene is TRBJ2-7, the V gene TRBV29-1, with TRBD1 as a possible D gene (7 bases). Germline-derived CDR1 and CDR2 are SQVTM and ANQGSEA. Trimming pared 4 bases from V and 5 bases from J, leaving 27 bases between. The CDR3 has 17 residues. The CDR3 is CSVGGVWSGTVLNEQYF. The CDR3 bases are TGCAGCGTTGGGGGGGTTTGGTCCGGGACAGTCCTCAACGAGCAGTACTTC.

In its sample, this clonotype was seen many times. The V and J genes are TRBV20-1 and TRBJ2-7; weak D call: TRBD1 (6 bases). This CDR3 is 14 amino acids long. The V and J ends lost 1 base and 2 bases respectively, with 12 bases between them. Germline V gene lookup returns CDR1 DFQATT and CDR2 SNEGSKA (reference sequence). In DNA, the CDR3 is TGCAGTGCTAGAGGGGGGCGCAGTCCCTACGAGCAGTACTTC. Residues: CSARGGRSPYEQYF.

The chain recombines TRBV7-9 with TRBJ2-7; 7 nucleotides align to TRBD1. The germline V gene has CDR1 SEHNR and CDR2 FQNEAQ (reference sequence). V lost 5 bases, J lost 3 bases, and 7 bases stayed unmatched. The CDR3 spans 14 residues. Here the CDR3 reads CASSIGDSRYEQYF. Written as DNA, the CDR3 is TGTGCCAGCAGCATCGGGGACAGTCGCTACGAGCAGTACTTC.